This record covers a single TCR beta chain. Its antigen is currently unknown. This entry comes from a study of blood T cells in healthy people across ages. Broader study findings: Roughly linearly, TCR beta diversity per million T cells fell as age increased.

The CDR3 spans 14 residues. With 10 bases removed from V and 0 bases from J, the gap between germline ends came to 13 bases. The germline gives CDR1 ENHRY, CDR2 SYGVKD. Isolation per sample recovered at least 7 million PBMCs. Next came a second PCR, run for roughly 7 to 12 cycles, which used a sample-barcoded 5' primer along with a J-beta primer mix. Each cDNA was tagged by a template-switch adaptor containing 12 random nucleotides. TCRdb reanalysed the 5' RACE reads using MiXCR and keeps one entry per CDR3 protein. The data contain about 1.8 million distinct CDR3 sequences, roughly 49% of them singletons.

The gene calls are TRBV10-3 and TRBJ2-1; D remains unclear. This receptor was identified in a woman between 40 and 50 years old in good health. Input material: blood. CDR3 DNA: TGTGCCACGGGCGAAGTGAGCTCCTACAATGAGCAGTTCTTC. Its protein is CATGEVSSYNEQFF.